This T cell receptor (beta chain) was observed in a study of shared clonotypes between healthy human individuals. TCRdb keeps only in-frame clones here, not all; method: immunoSEQ multiplex PCR. The table shows about 710,000 clones, with about 80% occurring only once. The CDR3 has 14 residues. Germline CDR1 and CDR2: MDHEN and SYDVKM. V was shortened by 5 bases and J by 3 bases, with 11 bases between the two germline ends. The receptor was isolated from a woman in her twenties or thirties in good health. The V call is TRBV28, the J call TRBJ1-3; D call uncertain. Input material: memory CD4+ T cells sorted from blood. Subset reported: CD45RA-negative fraction. DNA for the CDR3: TGTGCCAGCAGTCCGACCGCCGTTGGAAACACCATATATTTT. The encoded protein is CASSPTAVGNTIYF.